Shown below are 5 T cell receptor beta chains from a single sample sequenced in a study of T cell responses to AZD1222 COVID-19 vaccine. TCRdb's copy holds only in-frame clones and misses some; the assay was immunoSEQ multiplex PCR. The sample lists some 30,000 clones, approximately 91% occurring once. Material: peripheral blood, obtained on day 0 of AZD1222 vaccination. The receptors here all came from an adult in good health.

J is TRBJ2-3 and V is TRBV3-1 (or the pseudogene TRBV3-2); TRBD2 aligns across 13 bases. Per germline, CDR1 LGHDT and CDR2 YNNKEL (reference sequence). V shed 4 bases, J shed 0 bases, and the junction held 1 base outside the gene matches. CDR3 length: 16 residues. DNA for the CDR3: TGTGCCAGCAGCCTGGGACTAGCGGGGAGCACAGATACGCAGTATTTT. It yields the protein CASSLGLAGSTDTQYF.

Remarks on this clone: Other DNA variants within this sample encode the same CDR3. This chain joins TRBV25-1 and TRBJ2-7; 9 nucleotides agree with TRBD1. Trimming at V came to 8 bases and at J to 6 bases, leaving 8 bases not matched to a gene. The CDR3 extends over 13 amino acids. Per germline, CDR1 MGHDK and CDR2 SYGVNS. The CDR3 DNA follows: TGTGCCAGCGGTTGGGGACAGGGCGGCGAGCAGTACTTC. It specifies CASGWGQGGEQYF.

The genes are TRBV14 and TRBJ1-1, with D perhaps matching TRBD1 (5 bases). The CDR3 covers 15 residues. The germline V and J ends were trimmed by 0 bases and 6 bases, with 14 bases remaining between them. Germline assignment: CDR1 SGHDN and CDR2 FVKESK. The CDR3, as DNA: TGTGCCAGCAGCCAAGATCTACGGCTGGGGGCTGAAGCTTTCTTT. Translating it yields CASSQDLRLGAEAFF.

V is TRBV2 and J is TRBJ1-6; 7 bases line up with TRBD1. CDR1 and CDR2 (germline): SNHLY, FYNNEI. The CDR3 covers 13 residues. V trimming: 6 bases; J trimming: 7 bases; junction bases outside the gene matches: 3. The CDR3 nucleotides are TGTGCCAGCAGGGGGACAGTAAATTCACCCCTCCACTTT. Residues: CASRGTVNSPLHF.

The CDR3 DNA reads TGTGCCAGCAGTTTATCGGGCGAGAGCACAGATACGCAGTATTTT. Protein product: CASSLSGESTDTQYF. The chain couples TRBV27 to TRBJ2-3, with D hard to call. The CDR3 extends over 15 amino acids. V lost 0 bases and J 0 bases, leaving 7 bases between the germline ends. CDR1 and CDR2 (germline): MNHEY, SMNVEV (reference sequence).